This entry features one T cell receptor beta chain sequence. What it binds is unknown. At one of its ends the junction is not consistent with the germline gene, which may arise from a read error. This entry comes from a study of blood T cells in healthy people across ages. Primers used in a second PCR of about 6 to 11 cycles were a sample-barcoded 5' primer and a J-beta primer mix. Every cDNA molecule carried a tag from a template-switch adaptor bearing 12 random nucleotides. TCRdb processed the 5' RACE reads anew with MiXCR; each CDR3 protein has one entry. Found here are 800,000 to 1,300,000 distinct CDR3 sequences, 20% to 25% of them singletons; the top ten hold 0.75%. The CDR3 has 12 amino acids. Study observations and caveats: Estimated diversity that came from one million T cells was considered an underestimate.

Separately, the same data were catalogued under a study of T cells of mothers and their children. That study reports: Thymic selection shapes TCR recombination output in related pairs, and it does so similarly in unrelated pairs.

This chain links TRBV12-3 or TRBV12-4 with TRBJ2-7; no firm D call. This receptor was identified in a girl aged 2 to 10 in good health. Sequencing was performed on blood. This CDR3 reads CAGRTRVGEQYF. The CDR3 DNA reads TGTGCCGGCAGGACCCGCGTTGGAGAGCAGTACTTC.